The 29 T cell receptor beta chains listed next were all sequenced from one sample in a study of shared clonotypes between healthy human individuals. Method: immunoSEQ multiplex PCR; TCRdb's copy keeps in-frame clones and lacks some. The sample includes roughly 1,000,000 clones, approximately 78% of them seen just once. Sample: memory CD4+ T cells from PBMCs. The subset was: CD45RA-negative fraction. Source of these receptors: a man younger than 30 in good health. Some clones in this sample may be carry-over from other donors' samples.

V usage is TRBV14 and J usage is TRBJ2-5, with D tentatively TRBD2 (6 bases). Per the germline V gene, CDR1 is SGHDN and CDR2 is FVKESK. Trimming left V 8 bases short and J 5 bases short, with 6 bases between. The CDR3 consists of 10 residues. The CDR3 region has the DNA TGTGCCAGCGGGGGGGAGACCCAGTACTTC. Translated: CASGGETQYF.

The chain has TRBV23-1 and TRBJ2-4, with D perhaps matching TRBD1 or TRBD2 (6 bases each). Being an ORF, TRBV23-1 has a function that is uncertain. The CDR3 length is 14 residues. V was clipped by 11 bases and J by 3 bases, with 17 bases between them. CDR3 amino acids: CAPPGASGKNIQYF. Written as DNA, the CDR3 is TGCGCCCCCCCGGGGGCCTCAGGCAAAAACATTCAGTACTTC.

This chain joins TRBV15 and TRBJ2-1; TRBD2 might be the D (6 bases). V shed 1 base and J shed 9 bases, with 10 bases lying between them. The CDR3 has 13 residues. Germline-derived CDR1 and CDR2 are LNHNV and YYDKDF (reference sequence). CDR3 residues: CATSRGEEAEQFF. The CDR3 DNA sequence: TGTGCCACCAGCAGAGGGGAGGAGGCTGAGCAGTTCTTC.

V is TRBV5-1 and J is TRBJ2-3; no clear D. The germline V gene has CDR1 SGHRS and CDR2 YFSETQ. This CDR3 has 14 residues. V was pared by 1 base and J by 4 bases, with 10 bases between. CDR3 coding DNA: TGCGCCAGCAGCTTGAGGCTAGAATCAGATACGCAGTATTTT. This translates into CASSLRLESDTQYF.

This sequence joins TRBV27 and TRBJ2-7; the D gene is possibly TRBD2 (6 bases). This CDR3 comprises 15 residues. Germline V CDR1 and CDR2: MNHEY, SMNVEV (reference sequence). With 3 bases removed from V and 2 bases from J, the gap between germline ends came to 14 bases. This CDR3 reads CASSLTGVNPYEQYF. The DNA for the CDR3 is TGTGCCAGCAGTTTGACGGGAGTTAACCCCTACGAGCAGTACTTC.

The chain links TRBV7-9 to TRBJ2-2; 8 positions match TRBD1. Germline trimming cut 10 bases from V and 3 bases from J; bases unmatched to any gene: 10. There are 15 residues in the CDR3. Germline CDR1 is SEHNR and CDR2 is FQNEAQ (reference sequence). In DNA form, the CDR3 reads TGTGCCACTATTACTCAGGGGGCTTACACCGGGGAGCTGTTTTTT. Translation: CATITQGAYTGELFF. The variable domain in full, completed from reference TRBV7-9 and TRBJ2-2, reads DTGVSQNPRHKITKRGQNVTFRCDPISEHNRLYWYRQTLGQGPEFLTYFQNEAQLEKSRLLSDRFSAERPKGSFSTLEIQRTEQGDSAMYLCATITQGAYTGELFFGEGSRLTVL.

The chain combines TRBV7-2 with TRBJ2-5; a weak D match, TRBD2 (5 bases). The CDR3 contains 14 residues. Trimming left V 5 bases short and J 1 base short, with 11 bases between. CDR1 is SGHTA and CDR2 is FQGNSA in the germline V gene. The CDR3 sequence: CASSQSGPQETQYF. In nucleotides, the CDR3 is TGTGCCAGCAGCCAGAGCGGTCCCCAAGAGACCCAGTACTTC.

The chain's CDR3 is CASSLGGGLSTNTEAFF. The CDR3 region has the DNA TGCGCCAGCAGCTTGGGCGGGGGTCTCTCCACTAACACTGAAGCTTTCTTT. The J gene is TRBJ1-1, the V gene TRBV5-1; a weak D match, TRBD1 (5 bases). Per the germline V gene, CDR1 is SGHRS and CDR2 is YFSETQ. The CDR3 sequence is 17 residues long. The V end lost 0 bases, the J end lost 2 bases, and 17 bases lay between the germline ends.

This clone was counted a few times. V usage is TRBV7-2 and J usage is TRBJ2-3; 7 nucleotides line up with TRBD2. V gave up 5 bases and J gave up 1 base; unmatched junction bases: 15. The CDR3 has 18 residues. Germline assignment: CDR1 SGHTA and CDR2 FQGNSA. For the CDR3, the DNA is TGTGCCAGCAGCCTAGGGTTGGTGGGCGGGAGTCGCACAGATACGCAGTATTTT. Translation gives CASSLGLVGGSRTDTQYF.

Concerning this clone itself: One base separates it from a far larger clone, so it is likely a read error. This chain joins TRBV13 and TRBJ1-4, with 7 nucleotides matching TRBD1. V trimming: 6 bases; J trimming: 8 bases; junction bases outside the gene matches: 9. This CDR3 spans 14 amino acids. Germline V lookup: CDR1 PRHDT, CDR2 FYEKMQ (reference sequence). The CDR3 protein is CASRSRTGWEKLFF. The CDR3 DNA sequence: TGTGCCAGCAGATCAAGGACAGGTTGGGAAAAACTGTTTTTT.

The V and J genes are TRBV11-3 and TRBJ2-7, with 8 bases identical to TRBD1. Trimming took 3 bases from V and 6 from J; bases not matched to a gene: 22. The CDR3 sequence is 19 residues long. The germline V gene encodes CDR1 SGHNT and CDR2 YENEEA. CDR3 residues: CASSFFASSKDRVTREQYF. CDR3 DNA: TGTGCCAGCAGCTTTTTTGCGTCAAGTAAGGACAGGGTAACTCGCGAGCAGTACTTC.

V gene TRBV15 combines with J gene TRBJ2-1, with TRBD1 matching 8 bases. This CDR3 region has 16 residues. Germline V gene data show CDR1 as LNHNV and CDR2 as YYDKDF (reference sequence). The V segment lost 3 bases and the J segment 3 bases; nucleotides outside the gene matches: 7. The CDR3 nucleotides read TGTGCCACCAGCAGCCTTGGGACAGGAGGCTACAATGAGCAGTTCTTC. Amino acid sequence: CATSSLGTGGYNEQFF.

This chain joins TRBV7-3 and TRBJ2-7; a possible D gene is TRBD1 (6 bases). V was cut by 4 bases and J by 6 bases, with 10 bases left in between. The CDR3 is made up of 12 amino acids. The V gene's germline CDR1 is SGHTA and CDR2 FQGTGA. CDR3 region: CASSSRTAEQYF. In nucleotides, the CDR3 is TGTGCCAGCAGCTCCAGGACAGCCGAGCAGTACTTC.

The CDR3, as DNA: TGTGCCAGCAGCGTAGGGGGAGACTCTGGAAACACCATATATTTT. This sequence encodes CASSVGGDSGNTIYF. This chain links TRBV9 with TRBJ1-3; D is unresolved. The CDR3 contains 15 residues. Germline CDR1 is SGDLS and CDR2 is YYNGEE. The V gene lost 0 bases and the J gene lost 0 bases, with 7 bases spanning the gap.

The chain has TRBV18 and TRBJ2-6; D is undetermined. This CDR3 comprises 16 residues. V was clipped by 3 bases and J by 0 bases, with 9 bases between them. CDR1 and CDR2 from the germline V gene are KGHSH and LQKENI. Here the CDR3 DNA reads TGTGCCAGCTCACCGGGGTTCCTCTCTGGGGCCAACGTCCTGACTTTC. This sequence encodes CASSPGFLSGANVLTF.

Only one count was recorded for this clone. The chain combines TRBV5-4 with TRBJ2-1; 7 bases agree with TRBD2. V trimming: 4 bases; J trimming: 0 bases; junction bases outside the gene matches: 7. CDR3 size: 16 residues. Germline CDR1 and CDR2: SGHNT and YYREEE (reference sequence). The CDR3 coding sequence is TGTGCCAGCAGCATAGCTAGCGGAAGCTCCTACAATGAGCAGTTCTTC. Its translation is CASSIASGSSYNEQFF. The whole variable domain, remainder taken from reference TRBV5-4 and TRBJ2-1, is ETGVTQSPTHLIKTRGQQVTLRCSSQSGHNTVSWYQQALGQGPQFIFQYYREEENGRGNFPPRFSGLQFPNYSSELNVNALELDDSALYLCASSIASGSSYNEQFFGPGTRLTVL.

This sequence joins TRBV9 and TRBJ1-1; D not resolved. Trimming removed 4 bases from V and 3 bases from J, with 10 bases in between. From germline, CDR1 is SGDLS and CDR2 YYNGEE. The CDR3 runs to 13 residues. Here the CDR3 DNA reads TGTGCCAGCAGCTCCAGACTCTACACTGAAGCTTTCTTT. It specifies CASSSRLYTEAFF.

The CDR3 DNA is TGTGCCAGTAGTACCCCGGCAGGGAGGAGGCCAGATACGCAGTATTTT. It encodes CASSTPAGRRPDTQYF. V and J are TRBV19 and TRBJ2-3, with D perhaps TRBD2 (6 bases). Trimming stripped 4 bases from V and 4 bases from J, with 18 bases between. The CDR3 is made up of 16 amino acids. The germline V gene has CDR1 LNHDA and CDR2 SQIVND (reference sequence). Combining the CDR3 with reference TRBV19 and TRBJ2-3 gives the whole variable domain DGGITQSPKYLFRKEGQNVTLSCEQNLNHDAMYWYRQDPGQGLRLIYYSQIVNDFQKGDIAEGYSVSREKKESFPLTVTSAQKNPTAFYLCASSTPAGRRPDTQYFGPGTRLTVL.

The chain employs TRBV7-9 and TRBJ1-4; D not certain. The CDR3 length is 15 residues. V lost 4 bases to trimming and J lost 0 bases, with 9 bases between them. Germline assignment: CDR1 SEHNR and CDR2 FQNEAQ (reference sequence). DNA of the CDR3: TGTGCCAGCAGCTCCCTTTTTGCAACTAATGAAAAACTGTTTTTT. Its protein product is CASSSLFATNEKLFF.

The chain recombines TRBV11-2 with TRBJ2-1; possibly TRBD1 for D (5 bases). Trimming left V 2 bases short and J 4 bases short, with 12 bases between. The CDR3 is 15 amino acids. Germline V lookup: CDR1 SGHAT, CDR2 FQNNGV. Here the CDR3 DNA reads TGTGCCAGCAGCTTAATCCAGGGTGATTACAATGAGCAGTTCTTC. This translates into CASSLIQGDYNEQFF.

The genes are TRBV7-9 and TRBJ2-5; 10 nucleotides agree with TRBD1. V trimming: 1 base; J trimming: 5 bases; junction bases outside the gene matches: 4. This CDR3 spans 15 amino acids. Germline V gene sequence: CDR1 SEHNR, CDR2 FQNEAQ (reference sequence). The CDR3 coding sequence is TGTGCCAGCAGCTTAGTGGGGACAGGGGTGGAGACCCAGTACTTC. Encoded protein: CASSLVGTGVETQYF.

As DNA, the CDR3 is TGTGCCAGCAGCCGACCCAGTCTGTCCTACGAGCAGTACTTC. This gives the protein CASSRPSLSYEQYF. V gene TRBV27 combines with J gene TRBJ2-7; D unclear. V gave up 6 bases and J gave up 1 base, with 13 bases separating them. Germline V gene data show CDR1 as MNHEY and CDR2 as SMNVEV (reference sequence). This CDR3 is 14 amino acids long.

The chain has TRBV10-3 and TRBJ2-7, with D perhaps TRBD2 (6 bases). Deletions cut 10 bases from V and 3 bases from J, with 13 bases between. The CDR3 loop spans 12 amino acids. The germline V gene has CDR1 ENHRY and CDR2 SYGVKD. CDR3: CATTTGGYEQYF. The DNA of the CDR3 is TGTGCCACAACGACCGGGGGCTACGAGCAGTACTTC.

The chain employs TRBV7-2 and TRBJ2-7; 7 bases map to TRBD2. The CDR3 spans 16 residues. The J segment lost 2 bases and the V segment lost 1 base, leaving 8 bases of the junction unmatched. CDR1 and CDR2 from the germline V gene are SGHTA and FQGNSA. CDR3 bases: TGTGCCAGCAGCTTAGAAGGGTCTAGCGGCGCCTACGAGCAGTACTTC. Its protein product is CASSLEGSSGAYEQYF.

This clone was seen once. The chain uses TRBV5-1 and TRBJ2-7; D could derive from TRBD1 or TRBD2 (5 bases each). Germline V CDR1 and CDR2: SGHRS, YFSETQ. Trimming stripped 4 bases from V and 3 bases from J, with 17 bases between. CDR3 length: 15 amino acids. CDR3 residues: CASSLATLGDYEQYF. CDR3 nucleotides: TGCGCCAGCAGCCTGGCGACTTTGGGGGACTACGAGCAGTACTTC.

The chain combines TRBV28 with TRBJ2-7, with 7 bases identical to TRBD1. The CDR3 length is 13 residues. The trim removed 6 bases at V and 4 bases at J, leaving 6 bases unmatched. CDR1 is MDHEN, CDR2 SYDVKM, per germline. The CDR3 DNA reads TGTGCCAGCAGCCGTAAACAGGGGTACGAGCAGTACTTC. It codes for CASSRKQGYEQYF. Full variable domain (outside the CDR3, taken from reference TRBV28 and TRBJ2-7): DVKVTQSSRYLVKRTGEKVFLECVQDMDHENMFWYRQDPGLGLRLIYFSYDVKMKEKGDIPEGYSVSREKKERFSLILESASTNQTSMYLCASSRKQGYEQYFGPGTRLTVT.

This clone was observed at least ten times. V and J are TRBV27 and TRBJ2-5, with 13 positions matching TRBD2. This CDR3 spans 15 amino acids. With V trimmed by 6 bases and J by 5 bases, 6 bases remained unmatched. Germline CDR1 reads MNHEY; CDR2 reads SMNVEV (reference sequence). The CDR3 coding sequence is TGTGCCAGCAGCCTTGGACTAGCGGGAGTGGAGACCCAGTACTTC. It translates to CASSLGLAGVETQYF.

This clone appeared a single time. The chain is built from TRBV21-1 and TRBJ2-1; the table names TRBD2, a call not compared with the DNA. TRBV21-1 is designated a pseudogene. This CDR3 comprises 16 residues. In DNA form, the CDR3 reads TGTGCCAGCACCACCGGACTAGCGGGCTCCTACAATGAGCAGTTCTTC. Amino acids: CASTTGLAGSYNEQFF.

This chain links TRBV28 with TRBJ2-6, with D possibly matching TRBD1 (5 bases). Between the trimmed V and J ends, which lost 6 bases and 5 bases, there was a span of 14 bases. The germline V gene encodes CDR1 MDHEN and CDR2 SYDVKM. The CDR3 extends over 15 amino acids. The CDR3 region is CASRDVQVRANVLTF. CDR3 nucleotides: TGTGCCAGCAGGGACGTACAGGTCCGGGCCAACGTCCTGACTTTC.